The rows below give T cell receptor beta chains drawn from one sample of a study of cytomegalovirus exposure and HLA in healthy donors. The protocol was immunoSEQ multiplex PCR, while the TCRdb copy is restricted to in-frame clones and leaves out a portion. The sample has over 150,000 clones; about 86% are singletons. The sequenced sample was PBMCs. The receptors originated from a young woman in good health and CMV-seropositive. CDR3s include the opening cysteine and the closing phenylalanine or tryptophan. A D gene is named only where the DNA matches it firmly. Size tells how often a clone was seen (once, few, many) or the class of an expanded clone, and some rows leave it out.

V gene: TRBV10-3; J gene: TRBJ2-2; clone size: -; D gene: TRBD2; CDR3 protein: CAISDLAGGTGELFF; CDR3 DNA: TGTGCCATCAGTGATCTAGCGGGGGGGACCGGGGAGCTGTTTTTT
V gene: TRBV19; J gene: TRBJ1-2; clone size: once; D gene: -; CDR3 protein: CASSSSRVAGDYGYTF; CDR3 DNA: TGTGCCAGTAGTTCTAGTCGGGTCGCGGGGGACTATGGCTACACCTTC
V gene: TRBV9; J gene: TRBJ2-3; clone size: -; D gene: TRBD2; CDR3 protein: CASSKRGSTDTQYF; CDR3 DNA: TGTGCCAGCAGCAAGCGGGGGAGCACAGATACGCAGTATTTT
V gene: TRBV5-1; J gene: TRBJ2-3; clone size: -; D gene: -; CDR3 protein: CASSLVGAGTDTQYF; CDR3 DNA: TGCGCCAGCAGCTTGGTGGGGGCCGGGACAGATACGCAGTATTTT
V gene: TRBV6-1; J gene: TRBJ1-5; clone size: -; D gene: TRBD1; CDR3 protein: CASWDRGNQPQHF; CDR3 DNA: TGTGCCAGCTGGGACAGGGGGAATCAGCCCCAGCATTTT
V gene: TRBV5-1; J gene: TRBJ1-1; clone size: -; D gene: TRBD1; CDR3 protein: CASRYQGAGVTTNTEAFF; CDR3 DNA: TGCGCCAGCAGGTACCAGGGGGCAGGCGTCACTACGAACACTGAAGCTTTCTTT
V gene: TRBV7-6; J gene: TRBJ1-1; clone size: -; D gene: -; CDR3 protein: CASSLGGVGGLAFF; CDR3 DNA: TGTGCCAGCAGCTTAGGGGGAGTCGGGGGGCTTGCTTTCTTT
V gene: TRBV6-1; J gene: TRBJ2-7; clone size: -; D gene: -; CDR3 protein: CASSEGGARYEQYF; CDR3 DNA: TGTGCCAGCAGTGAAGGGGGCGCGCGGTACGAGCAGTACTTC
V gene: TRBV29-1; J gene: TRBJ1-1; clone size: once; D gene: -; CDR3 protein: CSGANTEAFF; CDR3 DNA: TGCAGCGGGGCGAACACTGAAGCTTTCTTT
V gene: TRBV5-4; J gene: TRBJ1-2; clone size: once; D gene: TRBD1; CDR3 protein: CASSLMTGVNYGYTF; CDR3 DNA: TGTGCCAGCAGCTTAATGACAGGGGTTAACTATGGCTACACCTTC
V gene: TRBV7-3; J gene: TRBJ2-2; clone size: -; D gene: -; CDR3 protein: CASSLTQGAGELFF; CDR3 DNA: TGTGCCAGCAGCTTAACACAGGGCGCCGGGGAGCTGTTTTTT